This T cell receptor beta chain is drawn from a study of chemoradiotherapy in HPV16-positive cancers. This table comes from immunoSEQ multiplex PCR, and its TCRdb copy is limited to in-frame clones, with some not included. This repertoire shows around 62,000 clones, around nine tenths found once; its top ten account for 4.2%. The V and J ends lost 6 bases and 0 bases respectively, with 18 bases between them. This CDR3 is 17 amino acids long. Germline CDR1 is SEHNR and CDR2 is FQNEAQ (reference sequence). V gene TRBV7-9 combines with J gene TRBJ1-3, with D possibly matching TRBD1 (5 bases). The TCR comes from a human donor with HPV-associated anogenital cancer. Sequencing was performed on blood, taken from a patient who underwent chemoradiotherapy. In DNA, the CDR3 is TGTGCCAGCAGGTTATCCGACAGATTCTCCTCTGGAAACACCATATATTTT. Translation gives CASRLSDRFSSGNTIYF.